This TCR beta chain stems from a study of blood T cell repertoires in COVID-19. Trimming at V came to 3 bases and at J to 1 base, leaving 10 bases not matched to a gene. The CDR3 length is 17 residues. CDR1 LNHDA and CDR2 SQIVND come from the germline V gene (reference sequence). The repertoire was sequenced with immunoSEQ multiplex PCR; TCRdb's copy has only in-frame clones and lacks some. The table records around 300,000 clones, about 88% of them present only once. The chain joins TRBV19 to TRBJ1-1, with 8 bases identical to TRBD1. The specimen was peripheral blood. This clonotype originated in a woman in her seventies with COVID-19, enrolled during active disease. CDR3 nucleotide sequence: TGTGCCAGTAGTATGAGAAGACAGGGGTTGTGGAACACTGAAGCTTTCTTT. This gives the protein CASSMRRQGLWNTEAFF.